A single sample is the source of the 7 T cell receptor beta chains below, sequenced in a study of blood T cell repertoires in COVID-19. Generated by immunoSEQ multiplex PCR, the TCRdb table keeps only in-frame clones and is missing some. Altogether 250,000 or so clones are present, roughly 91% being singletons, with the ten largest covering 8.8%. Sequences were obtained from PBMCs or T cells enriched from blood (not recorded which). All receptors derive from a man aged 35 to 55 who had recovered from COVID-19.

The chain has TRBV5-1 and TRBJ2-7, with D hard to call. CDR1 is SGHRS, CDR2 YFSETQ, per germline. The V gene lost 0 bases and the J gene lost 3 bases, with 13 bases spanning the gap. The CDR3 sequence is 15 residues long. The CDR3 sequence: CASSLGHTTLYEQYF. As DNA, the CDR3 is TGCGCCAGCAGCTTGGGACATACCACCCTCTACGAGCAGTACTTC.

The gene calls are TRBV27 and TRBJ2-7; D call uncertain. Germline-derived CDR1 and CDR2 are MNHEY and SMNVEV (reference sequence). Trimming stripped 3 bases from V and 2 bases from J, with 8 bases between. CDR3 size: 13 residues. The CDR3 spells CASSLSDTYEQYF. CDR3 sequence (DNA): TGTGCCAGCAGTTTGAGTGATACCTACGAGCAGTACTTC.

The chain carries TRBV4-1 and TRBJ1-1; D unclear. Germline loops: CDR1 MGHRA, CDR2 YSYEKL. V lost 6 bases, J lost 1 base, and 18 bases lay in between. The CDR3 is made up of 16 amino acids. The CDR3 DNA is TGCGCCAGCAGTCTCCTTCCCACAGCCACGAACACTGAAGCTTTCTTT. The encoded protein is CASSLLPTATNTEAFF.

The chain carries TRBV19 and TRBJ2-7; TRBD1 might be the D (6 bases). V dropped 5 bases and J dropped 7 bases, with 21 bases sitting between them. Germline V gene sequence: CDR1 LNHDA, CDR2 SQIVND (reference sequence). The CDR3 loop spans 15 amino acids. CDR3 sequence reads: CASSSLARDKQEQYF. In DNA, the CDR3 is TGTGCCAGTAGTTCCCTAGCCCGGGACAAGCAAGAGCAGTACTTC.

The chain employs TRBV4-2 and TRBJ1-6; 7 bases agree with TRBD1. The trim removed 1 base at V and 3 bases at J, leaving 3 bases unmatched. This CDR3 region has 16 residues. The germline V gene has CDR1 LGHNA and CDR2 YNFKEQ. The CDR3 sequence is CASSQGTGDYNSPLHF. The CDR3 bases are TGTGCCAGCAGCCAAGGAACAGGGGACTATAATTCACCCCTCCACTTT.

The J gene is TRBJ2-7, the V gene TRBV6-1; possible D gene TRBD2, 5 bases. Germline V gene sequence: CDR1 MNHNS, CDR2 SASEGT. V was clipped by 3 bases and J by 4 bases, with 16 bases between them. This CDR3 contains 15 residues. The CDR3 coding sequence is TGTGCCAGCAGTGACGCGCCTCCTACGGGGTACGAGCAGTACTTC. Translation: CASSDAPPTGYEQYF.

The chain's CDR3 is CASRGQGAGGYTF. In DNA form, the CDR3 reads TGTGCCAGCAGGGGACAGGGGGCGGGTGGCTACACCTTC. J is TRBJ1-2 and V is TRBV12-3 or TRBV12-4, with 12 bases lining up with TRBD1. Trimming at V came to 6 bases and at J to 7 bases, leaving 3 bases not matched to a gene. The CDR3 totals 13 residues.